This TCR beta chain came from a study of breast tumors, draining lymph nodes, adjacent tissues. CDR3 size: 14 residues. The V end lost 4 bases, the J end lost 4 bases, and 12 bases lay between the germline ends. Germline V lookup: CDR1 KGHDR, CDR2 SFDVKD. Axillary draining lymph nodes of breast cancer patients supplied the node samples. TCRdb independently ran MiXCR on the multiplex PCR reads; one entry per CDR3 protein. The table has under 300,000 distinct CDR3 sequences, around 35% seen once. Notes on the study in general: Tumor T cell lymph node origin was a supported hypothesis, not proven. Tumors had less TCR diversity than lymph nodes, more than nontumor tissue.

In this sample, this clonotype turned up many times. The antigen remains undetermined. The chain is built from TRBV24-1 and TRBJ1-2, with a possible D match to TRBD1 (5 bases). The origin of this receptor is a female donor with breast cancer. Some clones in this sample may be carry-over from other donors' samples. Sequencing was performed on axillary lymph node tissue. The CDR3 region is CATSDTDSFYGYTF. The CDR3, as DNA: TGTGCCACCAGTGACACTGACAGCTTCTATGGCTACACCTTC.